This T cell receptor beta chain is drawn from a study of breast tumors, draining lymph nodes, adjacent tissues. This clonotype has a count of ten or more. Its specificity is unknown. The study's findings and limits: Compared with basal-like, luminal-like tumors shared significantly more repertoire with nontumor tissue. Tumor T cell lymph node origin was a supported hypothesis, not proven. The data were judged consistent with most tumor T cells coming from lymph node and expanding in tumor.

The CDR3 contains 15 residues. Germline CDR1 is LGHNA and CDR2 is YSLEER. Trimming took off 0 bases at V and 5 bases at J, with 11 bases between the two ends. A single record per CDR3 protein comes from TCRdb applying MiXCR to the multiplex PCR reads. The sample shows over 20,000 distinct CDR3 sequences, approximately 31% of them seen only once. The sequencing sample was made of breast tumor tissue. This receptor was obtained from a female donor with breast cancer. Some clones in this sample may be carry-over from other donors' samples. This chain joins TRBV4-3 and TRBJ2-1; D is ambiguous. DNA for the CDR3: TGCGCCAGCAGCCAAGATCTTATTCGGGACAATGAGCAGTTCTTC. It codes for CASSQDLIRDNEQFF.